This T cell receptor beta chain came from a study of shared clonotypes between healthy human individuals. The wider study: Each donor had three CD4 naive, three CD4 memory, two CD8 naive and one CD8 memory plate.

Splitting the CD4+ cells yielded a CD45RA+ naive subset and a CD45RA-negative memory subset. Notes on this clone: Its cognate antigen is unknown.

CDR1 is MNHNY, CDR2 SVGAGI, per germline (reference sequence). Trimming took 6 bases from V and 6 from J; bases not matched to a gene: 8. CDR3 length equals 14 residues. Findings and limits, study-wide: Depth was large, yet rarefaction showed that sorted-subset sequencing was incomplete.

Authors' methods: Filtering was not the same, since immunoSEQ gave junction-only sequences without quality scores. This table comes from immunoSEQ multiplex PCR, and its TCRdb copy is limited to in-frame clones, with some not included. V and J calls and clone size follow that table, whereas D and trimming were derived from the DNA. In the table there are roughly 2.2 million clones, 85% to 95% of which are singletons. The sample taken for sequencing was naive CD4+ T cells from PBMCs. The subset was: CD45RA+ positively selected. The rearrangement links TRBV6-6 to TRBJ2-7, with TRBD1 identical over 10 bases. The origin of this receptor is a man younger than 30 in good health. Some clones in this sample may be carry-over from other donors' samples. The chain's CDR3 is CASSPGTGVSEQYF. The CDR3 DNA reads TGTGCCAGCAGCCCCGGGACAGGGGTTAGCGAGCAGTACTTC.